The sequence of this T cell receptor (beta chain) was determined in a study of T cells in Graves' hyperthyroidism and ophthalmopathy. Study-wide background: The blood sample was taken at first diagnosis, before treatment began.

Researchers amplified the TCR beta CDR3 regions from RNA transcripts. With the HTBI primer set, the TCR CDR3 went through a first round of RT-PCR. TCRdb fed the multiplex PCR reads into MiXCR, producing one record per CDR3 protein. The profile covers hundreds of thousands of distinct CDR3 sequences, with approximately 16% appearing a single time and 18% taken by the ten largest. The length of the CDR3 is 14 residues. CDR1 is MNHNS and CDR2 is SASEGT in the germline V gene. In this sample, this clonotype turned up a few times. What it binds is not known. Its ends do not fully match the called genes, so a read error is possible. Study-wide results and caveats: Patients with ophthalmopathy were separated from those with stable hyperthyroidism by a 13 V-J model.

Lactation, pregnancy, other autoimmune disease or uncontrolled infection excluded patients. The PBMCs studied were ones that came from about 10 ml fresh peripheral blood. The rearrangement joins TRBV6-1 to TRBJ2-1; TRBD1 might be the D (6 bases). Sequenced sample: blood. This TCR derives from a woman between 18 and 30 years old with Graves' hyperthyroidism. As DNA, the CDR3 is TGTGCCAGCAGTGAAGGGACAGACTACAGTGAGCAGTTCTTC. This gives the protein CASSEGTDYSEQFF.